This passage covers 12 T cell receptor beta chains from one sample sequenced in a study of blood T cell repertoires in COVID-19. The table came from immunoSEQ multiplex PCR; TCRdb's copy has only in-frame clones and leaves some out. The sample carries 25,000 to 35,000 clones, 65% to 90% recorded once. The sample consisted of peripheral blood. All receptors derive from a man older than 75 with active COVID-19.

The V and J genes are TRBV15 and TRBJ1-5, with TRBD1 identical over 7 bases. With V trimmed by 0 bases and J by 2 bases, 10 bases remained unmatched. Germline values: CDR1 LNHNV, CDR2 YYDKDF (reference sequence). The CDR3 is 18 residues long. The CDR3 protein is CATSRDLEDRPGNQPQHF. Written as DNA, the CDR3 is TGTGCCACCAGCAGAGATCTAGAGGACAGGCCAGGCAATCAGCCCCAGCATTTT.

Notes on this clone: Distinct nucleotide sequences in the sample also encode this CDR3. The CDR3 coding sequence is TGTGCCAGCAGCCCGGGACTAGCGGGTCGCCAAGAGACCCAGTACTTC. It is translated as CASSPGLAGRQETQYF. The chain employs TRBV11-3 and TRBJ2-5; TRBD2 aligns across 12 bases. This CDR3 spans 16 amino acids. J lost 1 base, V lost 5 bases, and 5 bases had no gene match. CDR1 is SGHNT and CDR2 is YENEEA in the germline V gene. The whole variable domain, remainder taken from reference TRBV11-3 and TRBJ2-5, is EAGVVQSPRYKIIEKKQPVAFWCNPISGHNTLYWYLQNLGQGPELLIRYENEEAVDDSQLPKDRFSAERLKGVDSTLKIQPAELGDSAVYLCASSPGLAGRQETQYFGPGTRLLVL.

V and J are TRBV7-9 and TRBJ2-3; 10 nucleotides match TRBD1. V lost 5 bases and J lost 3; bases outside the gene matches: 5. CDR3 length equals 15 residues. The germline CDR1 and CDR2 sequences are SEHNR and FQNEAQ (reference sequence). The CDR3 bases are TGTGCCAGCAGCCGGCCGGGACAGGGGACAGATACGCAGTATTTT. The encoded protein is CASSRPGQGTDTQYF.

The chain employs TRBV29-1 and TRBJ1-2; D unclear. The CDR3 extends over 15 amino acids. Trimming stripped 3 bases from V and 0 bases from J, with 14 bases between. From germline, CDR1 is SQVTM and CDR2 ANQGSEA. The CDR3 is CSVDSTADPNYGYTF. For the CDR3, the DNA is TGCAGCGTTGATTCGACTGCCGACCCTAACTATGGCTACACCTTC. The full variable domain, with the rest looked up from reference TRBV29-1 and TRBJ1-2, is SAVISQKPSRDICQRGTSLTIQCQVDSQVTMMFWYRQQPGQSLTLIATANQGSEATYESGFVIDKFPISRPNLTFSTLTVSNMSPEDSSIYLCSVDSTADPNYGYTFGSGTRLTVV.

The rearrangement joins TRBV11-2 to TRBJ2-5, with D unresolved. Germline V gene sequence: CDR1 SGHAT, CDR2 FQNNGV. The V end lost 4 bases, the J end lost 6 bases, and 12 bases lay between the germline ends. The CDR3 loop spans 13 amino acids. Here the CDR3 DNA reads TGTGCCAGCAGCTACCTCGCGAGCCAGACCCAGTACTTC. Translated: CASSYLASQTQYF.

The rearrangement joins TRBV5-5 to TRBJ2-4, with 7 bases identical to TRBD1. CDR3 length: 16 residues. CDR1 is SGHKS, CDR2 YYEKEE, per germline (reference sequence). V lost 4 bases, J lost 0 bases, and 7 bases stayed unmatched. The CDR3: CASSLGTVLAKNIQYF. In DNA, the CDR3 is TGTGCCAGCAGCCTAGGGACAGTACTAGCCAAAAACATTCAGTACTTC.

The chain combines TRBV5-6 with TRBJ2-4, with D possibly TRBD2 on 5 matching bases. The germline V gene has CDR1 SGHDT and CDR2 YYEEEE. The V gene lost 3 bases and the J gene lost 0 bases, with 16 bases spanning the gap. The CDR3 contains 17 residues. The CDR3 coding sequence is TGTGCCAGCAGCTATCTAAGCGGTTTACTAGCCAAAAACATTCAGTACTTC. Protein: CASSYLSGLLAKNIQYF.

In this sample, this clone turned up once. The chain carries TRBV29-1 and TRBJ1-2; D not certain. The CDR3 has 12 amino acids. Germline-derived CDR1 and CDR2 are SQVTM and ANQGSEA. Trimming took 3 bases from V and 3 from J, leaving 8 bases between them. The CDR3 sequence is CSVELGYYGYTF. CDR3 nucleotides: TGCAGCGTTGAGCTAGGCTACTATGGCTACACCTTC. Variable domain in full (rest from reference TRBV29-1 and TRBJ1-2): SAVISQKPSRDICQRGTSLTIQCQVDSQVTMMFWYRQQPGQSLTLIATANQGSEATYESGFVIDKFPISRPNLTFSTLTVSNMSPEDSSIYLCSVELGYYGYTFGSGTRLTVV.

Concerning this clone: One junction end disagrees with the germline gene, perhaps due to a read error. V gene TRBV7-2 combines with J gene TRBJ2-1; 12 bases align to TRBD2. CDR1 and CDR2 (germline): SGHTA, FQGNSA. The CDR3 loop spans 13 amino acids. CDR3 in DNA: TGTGCCAGCAGCGCTTCTAGCGGGGGGGGAGCGATCTTC. Translated, it gives CASSASSGGGAIF.

This clone was picked up one time. The gene calls are TRBV6-2 or TRBV6-3 and TRBJ2-6; TRBD2 aligns across 9 bases. The junction had 11 bases not matched to a gene; V was cut back by 2 bases and J by 0 bases. The CDR3 sequence is 20 residues long. CDR1 MNHEY and CDR2 SVGEGT come from the germline V gene. CDR3: CASSYEGLASLSSGANVLTF. DNA of the CDR3: TGTGCCAGCAGTTACGAAGGACTAGCGTCCTTGAGCTCTGGGGCCAACGTCCTGACTTTC.

The chain couples TRBV7-2 to TRBJ1-5; TRBD1 is a possible D gene (5 bases). Germline-derived CDR1 and CDR2 are SGHTA and FQGNSA. The CDR3 has 13 residues. V was pared by 1 base and J by 4 bases, with 5 bases between. CDR3 sequence reads: CASSLGQNQPQHF. CDR3 sequence (DNA): TGTGCCAGCAGCTTAGGACAGAATCAGCCCCAGCATTTT.

The chain employs TRBV7-9 and TRBJ1-1, with D perhaps matching TRBD1 (5 bases). CDR1 is SEHNR and CDR2 is FQNEAQ in the germline V gene (reference sequence). This CDR3 contains 13 residues. Trimming removed 7 bases from V and 1 base from J, with 10 bases in between. The DNA for the CDR3 is TGTGCCAGCACCTCTACAGGGAACACTGAAGCTTTCTTT. It codes for CASTSTGNTEAFF. Complete variable domain (other parts from reference TRBV7-9 and TRBJ1-1): DTGVSQNPRHKITKRGQNVTFRCDPISEHNRLYWYRQTLGQGPEFLTYFQNEAQLEKSRLLSDRFSAERPKGSFSTLEIQRTEQGDSAMYLCASTSTGNTEAFFGQGTRLTVV.